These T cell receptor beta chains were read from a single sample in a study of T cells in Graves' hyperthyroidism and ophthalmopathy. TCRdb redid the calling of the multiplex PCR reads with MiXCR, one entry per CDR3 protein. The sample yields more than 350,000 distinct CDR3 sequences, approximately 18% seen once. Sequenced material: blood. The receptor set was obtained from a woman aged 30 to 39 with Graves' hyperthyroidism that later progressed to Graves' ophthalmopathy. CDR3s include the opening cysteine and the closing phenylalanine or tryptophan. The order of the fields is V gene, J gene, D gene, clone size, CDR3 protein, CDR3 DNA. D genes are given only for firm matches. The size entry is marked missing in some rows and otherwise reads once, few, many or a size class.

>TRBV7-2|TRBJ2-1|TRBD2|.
CASSFPGLAGYNEQFF
TGTGCCAGCAGCTTTCCCGGACTAGCGGGGTACAATGAGCAGTTCTTC
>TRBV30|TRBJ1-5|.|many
CAWSQQEDQPQHF
TGTGCCTGGAGTCAACAGGAAGATCAGCCCCAGCATTTT
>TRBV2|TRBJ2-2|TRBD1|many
CASRLDSRGPNTGELFF
TGTGCCAGCAGGCTAGATTCGAGGGGGCCGAACACCGGGGAGCTGTTTTTT
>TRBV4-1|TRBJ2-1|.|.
CASSQEGTYNEQFF
TGCGCCAGCAGCCAAGAGGGGACGTACAATGAGCAGTTCTTC
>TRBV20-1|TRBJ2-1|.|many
CSARRGDTYNEQFF
TGCAGTGCTAGGAGGGGGGACACCTACAATGAGCAGTTCTTC
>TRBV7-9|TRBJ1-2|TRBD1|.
CASSPPGQLGGYTF
TGTGCCAGCAGCCCACCGGGACAGCTCGGGGGCTACACCTTC
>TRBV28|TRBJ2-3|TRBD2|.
CASSLTSGRVADTQYF
TGTGCCAGCAGTTTAACTAGCGGGAGGGTAGCAGATACGCAGTATTTT
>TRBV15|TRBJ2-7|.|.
CATSRRGVVTDEQYF
TGTGCCACCAGCAGGCGTGGGGTAGTGACGGACGAGCAGTACTTC
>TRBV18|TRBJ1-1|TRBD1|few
CASSRGGQAVTEAFF
TGTGCCAGCTCACGAGGAGGACAGGCGGTTACTGAAGCTTTCTTT
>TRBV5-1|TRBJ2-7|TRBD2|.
CASSVKSGSGYEQYF
TGCGCCAGCAGCGTAAAAAGCGGGAGTGGATACGAGCAGTACTTC
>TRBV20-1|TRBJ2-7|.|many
CSARGQGDYEQYF
TGCAGTGCTAGAGGCCAGGGCGACTACGAGCAGTACTTC
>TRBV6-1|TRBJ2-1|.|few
CASSPLDVGGTYNEQFF
TGTGCCAGCAGTCCCCTAGATGTAGGGGGGACCTACAATGAGCAGTTCTTC
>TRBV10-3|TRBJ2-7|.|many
CATGTSSYEQYF
TGTGCCACTGGGACCAGCTCCTACGAGCAGTACTTC
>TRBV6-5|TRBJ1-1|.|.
CASSYSGGLSEAFF
TGTGCCAGCAGTTACTCGGGGGGGCTCTCTGAAGCTTTCTTT
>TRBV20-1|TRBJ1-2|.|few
CSARGRDHYGYTF
TGCAGTGCTAGAGGCAGGGATCACTATGGCTACACCTTC
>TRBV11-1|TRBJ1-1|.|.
CASSGGGGGHTEAFF
TGTGCCAGCAGCGGGGGTGGAGGAGGGCACACTGAAGCTTTCTTT
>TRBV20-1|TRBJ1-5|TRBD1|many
CSALRGQFLDNQPQHF
TGCAGTGCCCTACGGGGACAGTTCCTGGACAATCAGCCCCAGCATTTT
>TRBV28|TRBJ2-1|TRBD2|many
CASIKPGLAGGNEQFF
TGTGCCAGCATTAAACCGGGACTAGCGGGAGGGAATGAGCAGTTCTTC
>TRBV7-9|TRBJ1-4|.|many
CASSLEPGATNEKLFF
TGTGCCAGCAGCTTAGAACCGGGGGCAACTAATGAAAAACTGTTTTTT
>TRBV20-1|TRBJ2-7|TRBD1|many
CSARDPDRDSYEQYF
TGCAGTGCTAGAGATCCGGACAGGGATTCCTACGAGCAGTACTTC
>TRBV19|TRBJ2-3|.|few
CASSIGRQSTDTQYF
TGTGCCAGTAGTATCGGCAGACAGAGCACAGATACGCAGTATTTT
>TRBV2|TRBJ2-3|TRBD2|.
CASSGTSGREVGTDTQYF
TGTGCCAGCAGTGGGACTAGCGGGAGAGAGGTGGGCACAGATACGCAGTATTTT
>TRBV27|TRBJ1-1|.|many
CASSPWGKRNTEAFF
TGTGCCAGCAGTCCCTGGGGGAAGAGGAACACTGAAGCTTTCTTT
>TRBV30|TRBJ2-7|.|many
CAWRRMGESYEQYF
TGTGCCTGGAGGAGGATGGGGGAATCCTACGAGCAGTACTTC
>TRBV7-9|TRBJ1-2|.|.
CASSLSSREDGYTF
TGTGCCAGCAGCTTAAGCAGCCGGGAGGATGGCTACACCTTC
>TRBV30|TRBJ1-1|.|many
CAWIKGVAFF
TGTGCCTGGATAAAGGGTGTAGCTTTCTTT
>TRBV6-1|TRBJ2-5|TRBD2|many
CASSEAAGNQETQYF
TGTGCCAGCAGTGAAGCAGCGGGAAATCAAGAGACCCAGTACTTC
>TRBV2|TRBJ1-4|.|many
CASSETGSNEKLFF
TGTGCCAGCAGTGAAACAGGGTCTAATGAAAAACTGTTTTTT
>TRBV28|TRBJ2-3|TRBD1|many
CASSTDRVTDTQYF
TGTGCCAGCAGTACGGACAGGGTCACAGATACGCAGTATTTT
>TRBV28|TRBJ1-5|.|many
CASSTRTGTEIYSNQPQHF
TGTGCCAGCAGTACGAGAACCGGGACGGAGATATATAGCAATCAGCCCCAGCATTTT
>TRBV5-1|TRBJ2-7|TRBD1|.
CASSPERDRADEQYF
TGCGCCAGCAGCCCCGAACGGGACAGGGCCGACGAGCAGTACTTC
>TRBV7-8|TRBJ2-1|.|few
CASSPGLRNNYNGQFF
TGTGCCAGCAGCCCGGGACTCCGGAACAATTACAATGGGCAGTTCTTC
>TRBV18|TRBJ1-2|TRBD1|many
CASSPRTGDGYTF
TGTGCCAGCTCACCCAGGACAGGGGATGGCTACACCTTC
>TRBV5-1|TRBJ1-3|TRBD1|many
CASSLTGGSSGNTIYF
TGCGCCAGCAGCTTGACAGGGGGCAGCTCTGGAAACACCATATATTTT
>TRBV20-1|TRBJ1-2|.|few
CSARGGDNYGYTF
TGCAGTGCTAGAGGGGGGGATAACTATGGCTACACCTTC
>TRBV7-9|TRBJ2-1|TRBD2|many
CASSPPTSGMNNEQFF
TGTGCCAGCAGCCCCCCGACTAGCGGGATGAACAATGAGCAGTTCTTC
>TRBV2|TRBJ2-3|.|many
CASSYSLGTDTQYF
TGTGCCAGTTCCTACTCGCTCGGCACAGATACGCAGTATTTT
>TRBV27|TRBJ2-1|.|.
CASIGQSYSYNEQFF
TGTGCCAGCATCGGCCAATCCTACTCCTACAATGAGCAGTTCTTC
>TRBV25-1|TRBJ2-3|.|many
CASSRESDTQYF
TGTGCCAGCAGTAGAGAATCAGATACGCAGTATTTT
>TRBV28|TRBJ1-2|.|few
CASSYWGGYTF
TGTGCCAGCAGTTATTGGGGAGGCTACACCTTC
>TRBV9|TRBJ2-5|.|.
CASSVRGARPETQYF
TGTGCCAGCAGCGTCCGGGGGGCCCGTCCCGAGACCCAGTACTTC
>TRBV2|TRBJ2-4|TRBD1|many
CASLPGTGILAKNIQYF
TGTGCCTCCTTACCCGGGACAGGAATCTTAGCCAAAAACATTCAGTACTTC
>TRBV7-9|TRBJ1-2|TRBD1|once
CASSFSGTERDYGYTF
TGTGCCAGCAGCTTCTCCGGGACAGAAAGGGACTATGGCTACACCTTC
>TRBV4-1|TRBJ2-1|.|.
CASSQDVGGYNEQFF
TGCGCCAGCAGCCAAGATGTCGGGGGATACAATGAGCAGTTCTTC
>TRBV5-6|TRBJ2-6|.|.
CASSLPGRVSGANVLTF
TGTGCCAGCAGCTTGCCGGGACGAGTCTCTGGGGCCAACGTCCTGACTTTC
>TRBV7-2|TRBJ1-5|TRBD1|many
CASSLEGGQGSNQPQHF
TGTGCCAGCAGCTTAGAAGGAGGACAGGGGAGCAATCAGCCCCAGCATTTT
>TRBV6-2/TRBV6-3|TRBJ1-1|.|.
CASSPSRATEAFF
TGTGCCAGCAGCCCCTCGCGGGCCACTGAAGCTTTCTTT
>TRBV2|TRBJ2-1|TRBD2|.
CASQLGLAGDNEQFF
TGTGCCAGCCAACTCGGACTAGCGGGTGACAATGAGCAGTTCTTC